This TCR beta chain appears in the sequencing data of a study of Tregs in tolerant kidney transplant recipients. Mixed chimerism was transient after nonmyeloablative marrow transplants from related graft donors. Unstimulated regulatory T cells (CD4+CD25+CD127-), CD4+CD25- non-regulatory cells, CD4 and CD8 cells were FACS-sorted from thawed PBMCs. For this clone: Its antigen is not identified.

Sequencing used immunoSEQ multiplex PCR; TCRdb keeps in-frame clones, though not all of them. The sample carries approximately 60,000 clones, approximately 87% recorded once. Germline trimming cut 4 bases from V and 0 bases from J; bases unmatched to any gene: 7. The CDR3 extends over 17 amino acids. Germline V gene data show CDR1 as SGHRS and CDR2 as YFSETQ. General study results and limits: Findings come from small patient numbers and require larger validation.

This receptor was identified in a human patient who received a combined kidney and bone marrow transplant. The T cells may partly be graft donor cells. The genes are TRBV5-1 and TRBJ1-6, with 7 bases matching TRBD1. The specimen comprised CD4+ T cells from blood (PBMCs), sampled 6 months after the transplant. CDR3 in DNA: TGCGCCAGCAGCCCGGACAGGCGTAGCTCCTATAATTCACCCCTCCACTTT. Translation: CASSPDRRSSYNSPLHF.